The source of this T cell receptor (beta chain) is a study of cytomegalovirus exposure and HLA in healthy donors. Whole-study context: There were 88 million or so unique TCRs (from HLA-typed donors) in an early data release. Study-level points and caveats: In all likelihood, a cluster of highly shared sequence variants was a sequencing artifact. On later analysis, the bulk of CMV-associated TCR beta chains appeared to be HLA-restricted.

Vbeta (60) and Jbeta (13) primers were used in the PCR. The assay was immunoSEQ multiplex PCR, and TCRdb's table has in-frame clones only and misses some. The sample yields approximately 170,000 clones, about 65% seen once. This clone was seen a few times. Its antigen is as yet unknown. V lost 3 bases and J lost 4, with 9 bases in between. The CDR3 loop spans 13 amino acids. Germline loops: CDR1 KGHSH, CDR2 LQKENI. The chain carries TRBV18 and TRBJ1-2, with a weak D call TRBD1 (5 bases). This clonotype originated in a woman aged 18-29 years in good health and CMV-seropositive. Sequencing was performed on PBMCs. This CDR3 is CASSPREGYGYTF. CDR3 in DNA: TGTGCCAGCTCACCCAGGGAGGGCTATGGCTACACCTTC. The variable domain in full, with the rest retrieved from reference TRBV18 and TRBJ1-2, is NAGVMQNPRHLVRRRGQEARLRCSPMKGHSHVYWYRQLPEEGLKFMVYLQKENIIDESGMPKERFSAEFPKEGPSILRIQQVVRGDSAAYFCASSPREGYGYTFGSGTRLTVV.